The entry that follows covers one T cell receptor (beta chain) sequence. This clone was observed a handful of times. The antigen this receptor binds is unknown. Base qualities are not recorded, but no much larger clone differs from it by a single base. TCR CDR3 regions were amplified from genomic DNA by multiplex PCR using the deep immunoSEQ assay. Extracted genomic DNA from each cell subset was distributed evenly across all wells of several immunoSEQ 96-well plates, and each plate was treated as a replicate. For unsorted PBMC, approximately 290 ng of genomic DNA, equivalent to roughly 30,000 T cell genomes, went into each replicate PCR. Ten immunoSEQ deep assay plates were used to sequence unsorted PBMC genomic DNA. Purified libraries were quantified with a Qubit 3.0 fluorometer, sized on a Bioanalyzer 2100, and re-quantified with the KAPA Library Quantification kit. Every immunoSEQ 96-well plate was sequenced on a separate single-read 150-cycle Illumina NextSeq 550 flow cell. For the original study's pipeline: The immunoSEQ output contained only junctional sequences without quality scores, so filtering could not match that applied to full-length reads. To assign V/J genes and CDR3, sequences were annotated using PyIR, a Python wrapper for IgBLAST v1.9, with IMGT germline references. Reads were filtered out if the reads had weak V/J assignments (E-value above 1e-6), no CDR3, stop codons, out-of-frame junctions, or ambiguous translated residues. V3J clonotypes were defined as sequences sharing the same inferred V gene, J gene, and CDR3 amino acid sequence. Percentage overlap between repertoires was computed as shared unique clonotypes divided by the size of the smaller repertoire. Repertoire richness was assessed with RTK rarefaction, the Chao1 estimator, and Recon v2.1 estimates of unobserved clonotypes. TCRdb took over this immuneACCESS table, retaining in-frame rearrangements with V and J assigned. Such tables are incomplete; in checked studies, under half of the missing clones stem from an unresolved V gene, and the remainder is unexplained. V, J and clone size are those of that table, while D and trimming were read from the DNA. The sample records roughly 490,000 clones, about three quarters of which are singletons. Roughly 13% of the sample goes to the ten largest clones.

A distance of 8 bases separates the germline ends of V and J, which lose 3 bases and 8 bases respectively. The germline V gene (reference sequence) specifies DFQATT as CDR1 and SNEGSKA as CDR2. The CDR3 goes from the cysteine to the phenylalanine over 11 residues. Just CDR3 DNA is preserved here, 33 bases in frame from base 1. The data were obtained in a study of shared clonotypes between healthy human individuals (dated by TCRdb to the early 2020s). Regarding the study in general: Three men and a couple of women, aged 18 to 49 years, made up the cohort. Blood TCR repertoires of about 5 healthy adults were deeply sequenced to estimate repertoire size and the extent of clonotype sharing between individuals. Leukapheresis yielded between about 0.85 and 9 billion PBMCs per donor. Libraries were prepared and TCR repertoires were sequenced by different laboratories using diverse techniques, in order to increase sequencing depth and limit assay-specific biases.

The donors were healthy, HIV-negative adults with no recently reported acute infections or vaccinations. Only Caucasian adults living in Nashville, Tennessee, USA were represented among the donors. For unsorted samples, tens of millions of PBMCs were counted, and genomic DNA was extracted using the QIAamp DNA Blood Mini kit. After blood collection by leukapheresis, PBMCs were isolated using Ficoll-Histopaque density gradient centrifugation and then cryopreserved in the vapor phase of liquid nitrogen. Study-wide conclusions, independent of this receptor: Pairwise subsampling indicated that sequencing depth was expected to affect the degree of clonotype sharing among donors. Because the study included a small number of donors, the genetic and exposure-history diversity represented was limited. Sampling was limited to blood, and TCR repertoires in tissue likely differ from TCR repertoires in blood.

The specimen sequenced was PBMCs. The rearrangement joined TRBV20-1 to TRBJ2-1; the D gene assignment is ambiguous. The TCR originated in a woman in her thirties or forties in good health. Some clones in this sample may be carry-over from other donors' samples. The CDR3 loop reads CSASSVDEQFF. The DNA sequence is TGCAGTGCTAGCTCGGTCGATGAGCAGTTCTTC.